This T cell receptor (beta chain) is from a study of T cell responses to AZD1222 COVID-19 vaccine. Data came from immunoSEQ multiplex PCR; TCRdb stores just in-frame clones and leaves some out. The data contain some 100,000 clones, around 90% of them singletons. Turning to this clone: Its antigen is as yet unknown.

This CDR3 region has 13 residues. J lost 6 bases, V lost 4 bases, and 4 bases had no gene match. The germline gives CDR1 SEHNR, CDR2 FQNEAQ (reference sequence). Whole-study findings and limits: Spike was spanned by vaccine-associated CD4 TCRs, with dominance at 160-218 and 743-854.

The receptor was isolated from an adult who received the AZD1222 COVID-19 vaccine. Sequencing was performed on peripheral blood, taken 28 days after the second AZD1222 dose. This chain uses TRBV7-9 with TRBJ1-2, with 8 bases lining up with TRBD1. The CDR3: CASSSDRADGYTF. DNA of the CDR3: TGTGCCAGCAGCTCGGACAGGGCGGATGGCTACACCTTC.